This TCR beta chain was recorded in a study of shared clonotypes between healthy human individuals. General study results and limits: Naive subsets typically showed greater estimated richness than memory subsets.

The study enrolled healthy HIV-negative adults without recent acute infections or vaccinations as donors. Subsets obtained from CD4+ cells comprised CD45RA+ naive and CD45RA-negative memory cells. Points on this clone: Its antigen is unidentified.

This CDR3 spans 15 amino acids. Germline V gives CDR1 MDHEN, CDR2 SYDVKM. The V end lost 4 bases, the J end lost 2 bases, and 14 bases lay between the germline ends. Assay: immunoSEQ multiplex PCR; the TCRdb copy retains only in-frame clones and omits some. This sample has 1.6 million or so clones, with around 97% found just once. The sequenced sample was naive CD4+ T cells sorted from blood. Subset of the sample: CD45RA+ positively selected. The J gene is TRBJ1-1, the V gene TRBV28, with D perhaps TRBD1 (6 bases). This sequence was found in a man aged 30 to 39 in good health. CDR3 in amino acids: CASSYLTGRNTEAFF. The DNA of the CDR3 is TGTGCCAGCAGTTACCTGACAGGCAGAAACACTGAAGCTTTCTTT.